This record looks at one T cell receptor (beta chain) sequence and its context. The target antigen is unknown. The source of the sample is a study of T cells in narcolepsy. Study at large: Patients with NT1 or NT2 and healthy control donors were enrolled.

Overall study findings and caveats: Healthy controls reportedly lacked the autoreactive clonotypes serially found in patients' blood. Comparing one patient's CSF and blood CD4+ clonotypes highlighted HCRT- and TRIB2-specific autoreactive clonotypes.

Method: immunoSEQ multiplex PCR; TCRdb's copy keeps in-frame clones and lacks some. The repertoire holds 30,000 or so clones, with roughly 80% as singletons. This CDR3 is 14 amino acids long. The sequenced material came from memory (CD45RA-) CD4+ T cells from blood. The sequence was obtained from a human donor in good health. The chain recombines TRBV21-1 with TRBJ2-7; whether TRBD2, the table's D call, matches the DNA was not checked. TRBV21-1 is designated a pseudogene. The CDR3 region has the DNA TGTGCCAGCAGCCCACCCGGACTAGCGTACGAGCAGTACTTC. It encodes CASSPPGLAYEQYF.